This T cell receptor (beta chain) appears in the sequencing data of a study of T cell responses to AZD1222 COVID-19 vaccine (dated by TCRdb to the early 2020s). Concerning the study at large: A total of 233 trial participants underwent TCR sequencing, of whom 207 had received two doses of AZD1222 and 26 had received two doses of the MenACWY control vaccine. Trial participants were enrolled by age into 18-55, 56-69 and 70-plus year subgroups, with 148, 28 and 57 TCR-sequenced participants respectively.

The CDR3 regions of human TCRbeta chains were analyzed by immunosequencing. The authors' analysis ran thus. TCRs in the repertoires were matched against a reference library of SARS-CoV-2-specific TCRs that had been generated with the MIRA antigen-specificity platform. Breadth was defined as the fraction of unique TCRs that were SARS-CoV-2-associated. Depth was defined as the fraction of total T cells that were SARS-CoV-2-associated. Using the MIRA data, each spike-specific TCR was mapped to the spike region that the TCR reacts to and placed in a CD4 or CD8 class. Log10-transformed breadth and depth values were compared by one-way ANOVA with Sidak's multiple comparisons tests. As stored in TCRdb, this immuneACCESS dataset retains in-frame rearrangements with V and J assigned. A fraction of the clones does not appear; measured against another copy, unresolved V genes explain less than half of the discrepancy, and the remainder lacks a known reason. The DNA gave D and trimming, while V, J and clone size come from that table. The sample table contains fewer than 150,000 clones; only one count was recorded for about 88% of them. The top ten constitute around 4% of the sample.

General conclusions and limits of the study: After two AZD1222 doses, spike-specific TCR breadth and depth were significantly higher than at day 0 and than in MenACWY recipients. Participants were mostly white British and included more females than males, and it was suggested by the authors that clonal diversity may have been underestimated. The whole spike protein was spanned by vaccine-associated CD4 TCRs, and dominant responses were seen in regions 160-218 and 743-854. Because no day 14 peak-response samples were available, repertoires were characterized only after the peak T cell response. Conclusions about previously exposed vaccinees were limited because only a handful of AZD1222 recipients were SARS-CoV-2 seropositive at baseline. In the small 56-69-year group, the increase in depth fell short of significance, most likely because of low power. Epitopes outside the regions mutated in the B.1.351 and B.1.1.7 variants were reportedly recognized by nearly half of the unique spike-specific TCRs.

The sample's time point label is to be understood as: about 28 days (+/-7) after the second vaccine dose. Because spike-specific TCR depth and breadth did not differ between the two schedules, AZD1222 recipients who got a second dose at roughly 4 weeks were pooled with those who got a second dose at roughly 12 weeks. The vaccinee samples were drawn from two UK trials, COV001 and COV002, one of which was a single-blind randomized controlled phase 2/3 trial testing AZD1222 (ChAdOx1 nCoV-19) in healthy adults. For TCRbeta chain sequencing, PBMC samples from trial participants were taken at day 0 and at day 28 after the second dose. With respect to this clone: It lacks a known antigen. Within one base of it there is no much larger clone, and no base qualities were kept.

The trim is 7 bases for V and 1 base for J, with a gap of 20 bases between the germline ends. The CDR3 goes from the cysteine to the phenylalanine over 16 residues. Just the 48-base CDR3 DNA is kept, in frame starting at base 1. Taken from the germline V gene, the CDR1 and CDR2 loops are SNHLY and FYNNEI. The source is an adult who received the AZD1222 COVID-19 vaccine. This sample comprised peripheral blood, obtained 28 days after the second AZD1222 dose. The V and J genes are TRBV2 and TRBJ2-7, with TRBD2 as a weak D call on 6 bases. The DNA sequence is given as TGTGCCAGCATAGGCGGGATTAGTAGCGTGTCCTACGAGCAGTACTTC. It specifies CASIGGISSVSYEQYF.